The rows below give T cell receptor beta chains drawn from one sample of a study of vaccination effects on CD4 cells after COVID-19. Antigens of these TCRs are unknown. Produced via immunoSEQ multiplex PCR; TCRdb's table is partial and in-frame only. Of around 41,000 clones in the sample, 82% are singletons; the top ten hold just under 3%. The material sequenced was CD4+ T cells from PBMCs cultured without peptide, taken before COVID-19 vaccination. The receptors stem from a human donor who received a COVID-19 vaccine. CDR3s include the opening cysteine and the closing phenylalanine or tryptophan. The D gene is left open where the match is weak. The listing skips clone size in some rows; elsewhere it reads once, few, many or a size class.

V gene: TRBV18
J gene: TRBJ1-1
D gene: -
clone size: -
CDR3 protein: CASSPLLMGQGNTEAFF
CDR3 DNA: TGTGCCAGCTCACCACTCCTCATGGGGCAGGGTAACACTGAAGCTTTCTTT

V gene: TRBV5-1
J gene: TRBJ2-5
D gene: -
clone size: -
CDR3 protein: CASSLVVGVPETQYF
CDR3 DNA: TGCGCCAGCAGCTTGGTGGTTGGGGTTCCGGAGACCCAGTACTTC

V gene: TRBV12-2
J gene: TRBJ1-4
D gene: -
clone size: -
CDR3 protein: CASHSFRDRRNEKLFF
CDR3 DNA: TGTGCAAGTCACTCCTTCCGGGACAGGAGAAATGAAAAACTGTTTTTT

V gene: TRBV6-5
J gene: TRBJ1-5
D gene: TRBD1
clone size: -
CDR3 protein: CASIQGTGVQPQHF
CDR3 DNA: TGTGCCAGCATCCAAGGCACAGGGGTTCAGCCCCAGCATTTT

V gene: TRBV30
J gene: TRBJ2-1
D gene: -
clone size: -
CDR3 protein: CAWGLRGATVHEQFF
CDR3 DNA: TGTGCCTGGGGGCTTAGGGGGGCGACGGTCCATGAGCAGTTCTTC

V gene: TRBV9
J gene: TRBJ2-5
D gene: TRBD2
clone size: -
CDR3 protein: CASSVQGLAEETQYF
CDR3 DNA: TGTGCCAGCAGCGTCCAGGGACTAGCAGAAGAGACCCAGTACTTC

V gene: TRBV30
J gene: TRBJ2-3
D gene: TRBD2
clone size: -
CDR3 protein: CASGRGYSGTQYF
CDR3 DNA: TGTGCCTCCGGGAGGGGATATTCGGGTACGCAGTATTTT

V gene: TRBV7-2
J gene: TRBJ1-1
D gene: TRBD1
clone size: -
CDR3 protein: CASSLTWSGGQNTEAFF
CDR3 DNA: TGTGCCAGCAGCTTAACATGGTCAGGGGGACAGAACACTGAAGCTTTCTTT

V gene: TRBV7-9
J gene: TRBJ1-2
D gene: -
clone size: -
CDR3 protein: CASSLNQGIGYGYTF
CDR3 DNA: TGTGCCAGCAGCTTAAATCAGGGGATCGGCTATGGCTACACCTTC

V gene: TRBV14
J gene: TRBJ1-2
D gene: -
clone size: -
CDR3 protein: CASSQGVGAGGYTF
CDR3 DNA: TGTGCCAGCAGCCAAGGGGTGGGGGCTGGTGGCTACACCTTC

V gene: TRBV5-4
J gene: TRBJ2-1
D gene: TRBD1
clone size: -
CDR3 protein: CASSFPGQGRGNEQFF
CDR3 DNA: TGTGCCAGCAGCTTCCCGGGACAGGGAAGGGGCAATGAGCAGTTCTTC

V gene: TRBV5-5
J gene: TRBJ1-2
D gene: -
clone size: once
CDR3 protein: CASSWLDSGYTF
CDR3 DNA: TGTGCCAGCAGCTGGCTGGACAGTGGCTACACCTTC

V gene: TRBV28
J gene: TRBJ2-4
D gene: -
clone size: -
CDR3 protein: CASSRQDGLAKNIQYF
CDR3 DNA: TGTGCCAGCAGCCGCCAAGATGGACTAGCCAAAAACATTCAGTACTTC

V gene: TRBV6-5
J gene: TRBJ1-3
D gene: -
clone size: -
CDR3 protein: CASSSRVSGNTIYF
CDR3 DNA: TGTGCCAGCAGTTCCAGAGTCTCTGGAAACACCATATATTTT

V gene: TRBV5-1
J gene: TRBJ2-5
D gene: TRBD2
clone size: -
CDR3 protein: CASSYPGGDQETQYF
CDR3 DNA: TGCGCCAGCAGCTACCCCGGGGGGGACCAAGAGACCCAGTACTTC

V gene: TRBV6-5
J gene: TRBJ1-3
D gene: -
clone size: few
CDR3 protein: CASSYSASSGNTIYF
CDR3 DNA: TGTGCCAGCAGTTACTCTGCGAGCTCTGGAAACACCATATATTTT

V gene: TRBV5-3
J gene: TRBJ2-2
D gene: -
clone size: few
CDR3 protein: CARSRRAVPIRELFF
CDR3 DNA: TGTGCCAGAAGCCGAAGGGCAGTCCCTATCAGGGAGCTGTTTTTT

V gene: TRBV6-5
J gene: TRBJ2-2
D gene: TRBD1
clone size: -
CDR3 protein: CASSKTGDTGELFF
CDR3 DNA: TGTGCCAGCAGTAAAACAGGGGACACCGGGGAGCTGTTTTTT

V gene: TRBV5-5
J gene: TRBJ1-1
D gene: -
clone size: -
CDR3 protein: CASTRDQGSLSEAFF
CDR3 DNA: TGTGCCAGCACCCGGGACCAAGGATCCTTGAGTGAAGCTTTCTTT

V gene: TRBV4-1
J gene: TRBJ1-4
D gene: -
clone size: once
CDR3 protein: CASNPGGSVRGKLFF
CDR3 DNA: TGCGCCAGCAACCCGGGGGGATCTGTGAGAGGGAAACTGTTTTTT

V gene: TRBV5-8
J gene: TRBJ2-1
D gene: -
clone size: -
CDR3 protein: CASSLASSHEQFF
CDR3 DNA: TGTGCCAGCAGCTTGGCCTCGAGCCATGAGCAGTTCTTC